This is a list of T cell receptor beta chains from one sample in a study of cytomegalovirus exposure and HLA in healthy donors. TCRdb keeps only in-frame clones here, not all; method: immunoSEQ multiplex PCR. This table has about 160,000 clones, about three fifths appearing once. Sequencing was done on a sample of PBMCs. The receptors originated from a woman aged 55-75 years in good health and CMV-seropositive. The CDR3 runs from the conserved cysteine through the conserved F or W. The order of the fields is J gene, D gene, clone size, V gene, CDR3 protein, CDR3 DNA. The D gene is left open where the match is weak. The size entry is marked missing in some rows and otherwise reads once, few, many or a size class.

>TRBJ1-1|.|.|TRBV4-2
CASSPARGNTEAFF
TGTGCCAGCAGCCCGGCCCGGGGTAACACTGAAGCTTTCTTT
>TRBJ1-5|.|.|TRBV7-8
CASSADSPNQPQHF
TGTGCCAGCAGCGCTGACAGTCCCAATCAGCCCCAGCATTTT
>TRBJ2-7|TRBD2|once|TRBV2
CASNESSGSAQYF
TGTGCCAGCAATGAATCTAGCGGGAGCGCGCAGTACTTC
>TRBJ2-7|.|.|TRBV7-8
CASSLATGGGSNEQYF
TGTGCCAGCAGCTTAGCGACCGGAGGAGGGAGTAACGAGCAGTACTTC
>TRBJ1-2|TRBD1|once|TRBV9
CASSTHRQGNYGYTF
TGTGCCAGCAGCACCCACCGACAGGGGAACTATGGCTACACCTTC
>TRBJ2-3|TRBD2|few|TRBV2
CASSEPSSGSGTDTQYF
TGTGCCAGCAGTGAACCATCTAGCGGGAGTGGCACAGATACGCAGTATTTT
>TRBJ2-3|TRBD2|.|TRBV7-3
CASSQTTSGSTDTQYF
TGTGCCAGCAGCCAAACGACTAGCGGGAGCACAGATACGCAGTATTTT
>TRBJ1-1|.|few|TRBV7-9
CASSLGVPNTEAFF
TGTGCCAGCAGCTTAGGAGTGCCGAACACTGAAGCTTTCTTT
>TRBJ2-1|TRBD1|many|TRBV5-5
CASSPGQGSNEQFF
TGTGCCAGCAGCCCGGGACAGGGGTCCAATGAGCAGTTCTTC
>TRBJ2-7|.|few|TRBV11-1
CASKQGSEQYF
TGTGCCAGCAAACAGGGCTCCGAGCAGTACTTC
>TRBJ2-7|TRBD2|.|TRBV5-4
CASSLSGGEQYF
TGTGCCAGCAGCTTGTCGGGGGGCGAGCAGTACTTC
>TRBJ2-7|TRBD2|.|TRBV7-6
CASSEDLAGGPGEQYF
TGTGCCAGCAGCGAAGATTTAGCGGGAGGGCCGGGGGAGCAGTACTTC
>TRBJ1-1|.|.|TRBV9
CASSVDGRGNTEAFF
TGTGCCAGCAGCGTAGATGGCAGAGGGAACACTGAAGCTTTCTTT
>TRBJ2-1|TRBD2|few|TRBV11-2
CASSLRLAGVSRNNEQFF
TGTGCCAGCAGCTTAAGGCTAGCGGGAGTATCTAGAAACAATGAGCAGTTCTTC
>TRBJ2-7|.|.|TRBV18
CASSPGDTYEQYF
TGTGCCAGCTCACCGGGGGACACCTACGAGCAGTACTTC
>TRBJ1-2|TRBD1|.|TRBV5-6
CASSLTTGTYGYTF
TGTGCCAGCAGCTTGACGACAGGGACCTATGGCTACACCTTC
>TRBJ1-1|TRBD1|few|TRBV19
CASGDRHTEAFF
TGTGCCAGTGGGGACAGACACACTGAAGCTTTCTTT
>TRBJ1-1|.|.|TRBV30
CAWSKGARTEAFF
TGTGCCTGGAGTAAAGGGGCGCGGACTGAAGCTTTCTTT
>TRBJ2-2|.|.|TRBV29-1
CSVARDSGTGELFF
TGCAGCGTCGCCCGGGACAGCGGGACCGGGGAGCTGTTTTTT
>TRBJ1-5|.|.|TRBV9
CASSPGTGYSNQPQHF
TGTGCCAGCAGCCCCGGCACAGGATATAGCAATCAGCCCCAGCATTTT
>TRBJ2-1|.|.|TRBV2
CASMSGRGDNEQFF
TGTGCCAGCATGTCGGGCAGGGGTGACAATGAGCAGTTCTTC
>TRBJ2-1|TRBD2|.|TRBV11-2
CASSFLRESSGTYYNEQFF
TGTGCCAGCAGCTTCCTTCGGGAGTCTAGCGGGACTTACTACAATGAGCAGTTCTTC
>TRBJ1-1|TRBD1|.|TRBV7-8
CASSARTPGQGASEAFF
TGTGCCAGCAGCGCACGCACCCCGGGACAGGGGGCGTCTGAAGCTTTCTTT
>TRBJ2-7|TRBD2|.|TRBV4-1
CASSQDHGLAGKSSYEQYF
TGCGCCAGCAGCCAAGATCACGGACTAGCGGGAAAAAGCTCCTACGAGCAGTACTTC
>TRBJ2-7|TRBD1|few|TRBV5-1
CASSSGGTGLLEQYF
TGCGCCAGCAGTTCAGGCGGGACAGGCCTTCTCGAGCAGTACTTC
>TRBJ2-7|TRBD1|.|TRBV10-3
CAIRDSMSSYEQYF
TGTGCCATCCGGGACAGTATGAGCTCCTACGAGCAGTACTTC
>TRBJ1-5|.|few|TRBV28
CASTTRGGRYSNQPQHF
TGTGCCAGCACCACCAGGGGCGGCAGGTATAGCAATCAGCCCCAGCATTTT